This T cell receptor beta chain was profiled in a study of blood T cells in healthy people across ages (dated by TCRdb to 2015 to 2017). Regarding the research as a whole: In model experiments, template switching captured roughly one uniquely barcoded TCR beta cDNA molecule for every two T cells. The donors were divided into four age groups: young (average about 16 years), middle-aged (approximately 41), aged (around 67) and long-lived (nearly 85). The study measured age-related changes in TCR beta repertoire diversity using deep sequencing normalized with unique cDNA molecular identifiers. For two donors (one aged 18 to 30 and one aged 80 or older), the study analyzed two additional independent replicas of 1 million unique cDNA reads from the same blood draw. To avoid experimental bias, donors of different ages were spread randomly across the sequencing lanes.

This clonotype was found many times. There is no known antigen for this receptor. Base qualities are not at hand, and no much larger clone is one base apart. The junction shows trimming of 5 bases on V and 2 bases on J, plus 18 bases between the germline ends. The CDR3 measures 16 amino acids from cysteine to phenylalanine. Only CDR3 DNA remains: 48 bases, in frame from the first base. The donors were under 40 Caucasian individuals from Russia, aged about 6 to 100 years, who were systemically healthy. About 9.1 milliliters of peripheral blood were collected from each donor into EDTA-treated Vacutainer tubes. Ficoll-Paque density-gradient centrifugation was used to isolate PBMCs, with at least 7 million obtained per sample. Trizol reagent was used to extract total RNA from PBMCs, with at least 6 micrograms per sample. For every donor, flow cytometry on a PBMC aliquot measured the percentage of naive CD45RAhigh/CD27high T cells.

Libraries were constructed by 5' RACE. Sequencing used an Illumina HiSeq 2500. A second roughly 6 to 12 cycle PCR used a sample-barcoded 5' primer and a J-beta primer mix. A template-switch 5' adaptor carrying 12 random nucleotides introduced a unique molecular identifier onto each TCR beta cDNA molecule. Each sample yielded at least 2.5 million CDR3-containing paired-end reads. All of the RNA was converted into first-strand cDNA using the Mint cDNA synthesis kit, with a TRBC-specific oligonucleotide serving as the primer. Following uracil-DNA glycosylase treatment, all cDNA underwent a first 18-cycle PCR with the universal primers M1SS and BC2_uni_R. The original pipeline was this. Each sample was normalized by randomly selecting 1 million high-quality reads, each carrying a distinct molecular identifier. Instead of being binned into consensus sequences, reads with shared molecular identifiers were discarded. MiTCR, run with a Q25 quality threshold and the strictest error-elimination algorithm, handled CDR3 identification, clonotype clustering and error correction. A nonparametric unseen species model with Euler transformation was used to estimate lower-bound total TCR beta diversity. In TCRdb, the public reads were trimmed at Q25 with fastp and aligned with MiXCR, with productive beta chains retained. Entries are consolidated by CDR3 protein sequence, retaining the most common genes and DNA. What appears here as the V and J calls and clone size reflects TCRdb's work, not the paper's. In this sample the table shows around 1.7 million distinct CDR3 sequences, over 25% of which occur a single time. Clones ranked in the top ten supply roughly 8% of the sample.

What the work shows at the level of the full study, not this receptor alone: Since profiling was done on bulk unsorted PBMCs, naive and antigen-experienced compartments could not be conclusively compared. Total diversity estimates from one million sequenced T cells were considered lower bounds and underestimates. Observed TCR beta diversity per million T cells fell roughly linearly with age, and a significant reduction was already apparent by age roughly 40. Compared with the aged group, more naive CD4+ T cells, fewer expanded clones and increased TCR diversity were shown by the long-lived group, suggesting age selection. A strong correlation was found between observed TCR beta diversity and the percentage of naive T cells measured by flow cytometry. Because donor CMV infection status was unknown, age-related changes in expanded clonotypes were potentially confounded.

The sequence was obtained from a woman aged 25 to 39 in good health. The rearranged segments are TRBV12-3 or TRBV12-4 and TRBJ1-2, with an unclear D gene assignment. The sample consisted of blood. The DNA sequence is as follows: TGTGCCAGCAGTCCCAGCCCCGGGGAAGTCAACTATGGCTACACCTTC. It translates as CASSPSPGEVNYGYTF.